The subject of this entry is one T cell receptor (beta chain). Sequencing ends 3 residues short of the CDR3 end; the germline J gene provides the rest. This record belongs to a study of Tregs in tolerant kidney transplant recipients. Assay used: immunoSEQ multiplex PCR; TCRdb lists only in-frame clones, some missing. The record lists some 6,000 clones, of which the ten most abundant hold approximately 40%. The CDR3 contains 15 residues. Trimming cost V 5 bases and J 1 base; bases outside gene matches: 4. The germline V gene has CDR1 SGHAT and CDR2 FQNNGV. Mixed chimerism was transient after nonmyeloablative marrow transplants from related graft donors.

This chain links TRBV11-2 with TRBJ2-7; 11 bases are a match to TRBD2. The TCR was taken from a human patient who received a combined kidney and bone marrow transplant. The graft donor may account for some of the T cells. The specimen was CD8+ T cells from blood (PBMCs), collected 12 months after the transplant. The CDR3 DNA, read in part, is TGTGCCAGCAGCCAGGGACTAGCGGAGTCCTACGAG. Protein sequence: CASSQGLAESYE. The full CDR3 protein is CASSQGLAESYEQYF.